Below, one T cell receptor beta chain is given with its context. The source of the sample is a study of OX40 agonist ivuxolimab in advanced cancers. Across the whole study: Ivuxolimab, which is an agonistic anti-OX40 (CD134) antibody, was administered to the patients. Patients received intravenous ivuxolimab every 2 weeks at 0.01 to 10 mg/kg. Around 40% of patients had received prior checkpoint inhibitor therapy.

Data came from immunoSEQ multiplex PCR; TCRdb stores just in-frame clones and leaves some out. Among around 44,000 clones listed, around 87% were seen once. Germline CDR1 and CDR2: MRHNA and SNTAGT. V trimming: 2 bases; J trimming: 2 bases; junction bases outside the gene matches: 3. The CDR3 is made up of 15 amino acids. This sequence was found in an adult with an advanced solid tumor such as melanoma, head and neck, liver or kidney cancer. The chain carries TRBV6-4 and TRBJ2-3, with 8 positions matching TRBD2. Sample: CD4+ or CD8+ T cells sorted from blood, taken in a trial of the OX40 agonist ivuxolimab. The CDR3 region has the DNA TGTGCCAGCAGTGACGGGCGGGGGGACACAGATACGCAGTATTTT. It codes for CASSDGRGDTDTQYF.